These 8 T cell receptor beta chains were all obtained from the same sample, sequenced in a study of memory CD4+ T cells and cytomegalovirus serostatus. The sort gate was single viable CD3+CD4+CD8-CD45RO+ cells for memory CD4+ T cells. This table comes from immunoSEQ multiplex PCR, and its TCRdb copy is limited to in-frame clones, with some not included. Counted here are 50,000 or so clones, about 79% occurring once; the ten biggest clones make up 0.55% to 0.7%. The specimen was memory CD4+ T cells from blood. The origin of the receptors is an adult in good health and CMV-seronegative.

The chain employs TRBV5-6 and TRBJ1-1, with a possible D match to TRBD1 (6 bases). Trimming took 6 bases from V and 0 from J, leaving 15 bases between them. CDR1 and CDR2 from the germline V gene are SGHDT and YYEEEE. This CDR3 comprises 15 residues. CDR3 sequence: CASMMIGGMNTEAFF. CDR3 nucleotides: TGTGCCAGCATGATGATTGGGGGCATGAACACTGAAGCTTTCTTT.

This clone turned up a few times. The chain uses TRBV7-9 and TRBJ1-6, with D uncertain. The CDR3 length is 13 residues. V was pared by 4 bases and J by 8 bases, with 9 bases between. CDR1 and CDR2 (germline): SEHNR, FQNEAQ (reference sequence). The CDR3 nucleotides read TGTGCCAGCAGCTCGGACGGTTATTCACCCCTCCACTTT. As protein: CASSSDGYSPLHF. Looking up the rest from reference TRBV7-9 and TRBJ1-6 gives the full variable domain: DTGVSQNPRHKITKRGQNVTFRCDPISEHNRLYWYRQTLGQGPEFLTYFQNEAQLEKSRLLSDRFSAERPKGSFSTLEIQRTEQGDSAMYLCASSSDGYSPLHFGNGTRLTVT.

The chain employs TRBV2 and TRBJ1-1; D gene ambiguous. The CDR3 spans 14 residues. Germline-derived CDR1 and CDR2 are SNHLY and FYNNEI. V was trimmed by 11 bases and J by 1 base, leaving 17 bases between them. CDR3 region: CASTPGQPNTEAFF. The CDR3, as DNA: TGTGCCTCGACTCCCGGGCAACCGAACACTGAAGCTTTCTTT.

The V and J genes are TRBV2 and TRBJ1-3; maybe TRBD1 (5 bases). Germline CDR1 reads SNHLY; CDR2 reads FYNNEI. Trimming cost V 5 bases and J 0 bases, with 20 bases left between them. This CDR3 has 18 amino acids. Here the CDR3 DNA reads TGTGCCAGCAGTCCATCCCCTCACAGGACTTTCTCTGGAAACACCATATATTTT. This sequence encodes CASSPSPHRTFSGNTIYF.

In its sample, this clone was seen a few times. The V and J genes are TRBV5-1 and TRBJ2-3, with 13 bases lining up with TRBD2. Trimming cost V 4 bases and J 1 base; bases outside gene matches: 9. CDR1 is SGHRS and CDR2 is YFSETQ in the germline V gene. The CDR3 covers 18 residues. In nucleotides, the CDR3 is TGCGCCAGCAGCGGAGGGACTAGCGGGGTGAGTGGCACAGATACGCAGTATTTT. As protein: CASSGGTSGVSGTDTQYF.

The chain couples TRBV13 to TRBJ1-4; D is possibly TRBD1 (5 bases). V was clipped by 6 bases and J by 7 bases, with 18 bases between them. Germline CDR1 is PRHDT and CDR2 is FYEKMQ (reference sequence). The CDR3 consists of 15 residues. The CDR3 region has the DNA TGTGCCAGCAGAAGAGGGACTTTTGAAGGTGAAAAACTGTTTTTT. Translation gives CASRRGTFEGEKLFF.

This clone was seen a handful of times. CDR3 bases: TGTGCCAGCAGTTCGGGAAAACTACAGGGAAACGAAAAACTGTTTTTT. It is translated as CASSSGKLQGNEKLFF. The chain recombines TRBV28 with TRBJ1-4; the D gene is possibly TRBD1 (6 bases). The CDR3 length is 16 residues. The germline gives CDR1 MDHEN, CDR2 SYDVKM. V lost 4 bases and J lost 8, with 20 bases in between.

CDR3 loop: CASSVGGTANTEAFF. In nucleotides, the CDR3 is TGTGCCAGCAGCGTAGGCGGGACAGCAAACACTGAAGCTTTCTTT. The chain couples TRBV9 to TRBJ1-1, with 7 bases lining up with TRBD1. CDR3 size: 15 residues. J was trimmed by 2 bases and V by 0 bases; bases with no gene match: 4. CDR1 is SGDLS, CDR2 YYNGEE, per germline.